The 11 T cell receptor beta chains below all came from one sample that was sequenced in a study of T cell responses to AZD1222 COVID-19 vaccine. The repertoire was sequenced with immunoSEQ multiplex PCR; TCRdb's copy has only in-frame clones and lacks some. Of some 150,000 clones listed, over 75% are singletons. Material: peripheral blood, obtained 28 days after the second AZD1222 dose. The receptors derive from an adult who received the AZD1222 COVID-19 vaccine.

Only a few counts were recorded for this clone. The V and J genes are TRBV5-4 and TRBJ2-5; D gene ambiguous. The CDR3 spans 11 residues. From germline, CDR1 is SGHNT and CDR2 YYREEE (reference sequence). Trimming took off 0 bases at V and 3 bases at J, with 0 bases between the two ends. CDR3 DNA: TGTGCCAGCAGCTTGGAAGAGACCCAGTACTTC. Translating gives CASSLEETQYF.

The gene calls are TRBV27 and TRBJ2-7; TRBD2 agrees at 10 bases. CDR3 length equals 17 residues. Germline CDR1 and CDR2: MNHEY and SMNVEV (reference sequence). With V trimmed by 9 bases and J by 2 bases, 16 bases remained unmatched. CDR3 in amino acids: CARRSEGLAGAPYEQYF. Written as DNA, the CDR3 is TGTGCCAGACGATCCGAGGGGCTAGCGGGAGCTCCCTACGAGCAGTACTTC.

Concerning this clone itself: In the same sample, other DNA sequences code for this CDR3. The chain couples TRBV27 to TRBJ1-1, with unresolved D. The CDR3 sequence is 13 residues long. V was cut by 5 bases and J by 1 base, with 8 bases left in between. Germline V CDR1 and CDR2: MNHEY, SMNVEV (reference sequence). For the CDR3, the DNA is TGTGCCAGCAGTCTAGGACGGAACACTGAAGCTTTCTTT. Translating it yields CASSLGRNTEAFF.

This chain connects TRBV7-9 to TRBJ2-7; 9 bases fit TRBD2. In germline, CDR1 is SEHNR, CDR2 FQNEAQ (reference sequence). The CDR3 length is 14 residues. Unmatched junction bases numbered 8, after V lost 5 bases and J lost 6 bases. The CDR3 nucleotides are TGTGCCAGCAGCCCACTAGCGGGTAAGGGCGAGCAGTACTTC. This gives the protein CASSPLAGKGEQYF.

The chain links TRBV19 to TRBJ2-5, with D possibly being TRBD1 (5 bases). With 5 bases removed from V and 9 bases from J, the gap between germline ends came to 13 bases. The CDR3 runs to 12 residues. Germline V gene lookup returns CDR1 LNHDA and CDR2 SQIVND (reference sequence). Here the CDR3 DNA reads TGTGCCAGTAGTGGGGCCCAATGGGCCCAGTACTTC. Translated, it gives CASSGAQWAQYF.

The CDR3 nucleotides are TGTGCCAGCAGCTTATCAGTGGGACAAGAGACCCAGTACTTC. Its translation: CASSLSVGQETQYF. This sequence joins TRBV7-2 and TRBJ2-5; D is uncertain. Germline V gene lookup returns CDR1 SGHTA and CDR2 FQGNSA. CDR3 size: 14 residues. The ends were cut back, 2 bases at V and 2 bases at J, with 9 bases in the middle.

V gene TRBV27 combines with J gene TRBJ1-2; D not certain. V was clipped by 5 bases and J by 0 bases, with 10 bases between them. CDR3 size: 14 residues. Per germline, CDR1 MNHEY and CDR2 SMNVEV (reference sequence). The CDR3 loop is CASSDAGSNYGYTF. CDR3 in DNA: TGTGCCAGCAGTGACGCAGGATCTAACTATGGCTACACCTTC.

This clone was seen only once. V and J are TRBV6-6 and TRBJ2-1; TRBD2 matches 9 bases. This CDR3 has 15 residues. V was clipped by 6 bases and J by 4 bases; unmatched bases: 7. Germline CDR1 is MNHNY and CDR2 is SVGAGI (reference sequence). In DNA, the CDR3 is TGTGCCAGCAGCGATAGCGGGAGAGGGTACAATGAGCAGTTCTTC. Translation gives CASSDSGRGYNEQFF.

This sequence joins TRBV3-1 (or the pseudogene TRBV3-2) and TRBJ1-2; D gene ambiguous. Germline assignment: CDR1 LGHDT and CDR2 YNNKEL (reference sequence). Trimming took 0 bases from V and 4 from J, leaving 12 bases between them. The CDR3 is made up of 15 amino acids. The CDR3 loop reads CASSQDGGLIYGYTF. CDR3 DNA sequence: TGTGCCAGCAGCCAAGATGGCGGTTTGATCTATGGCTACACCTTC.

This clone was observed once. This chain links TRBV11-1 with TRBJ1-1, with 8 bases that match TRBD1. The CDR3 is 16 residues long. Looked up from germline, CDR1 is SGHAT and CDR2 is FQDESV (reference sequence). Trimming took 5 bases from V and 1 from J; bases not matched to a gene: 9. The CDR3 DNA sequence: TGTGCCAGCAGCCGGGGTTGGGGACAGGAGAACACTGAAGCTTTCTTT. It is translated as CASSRGWGQENTEAFF.

The rearrangement uses TRBV19 and TRBJ2-3; D is undetermined. In germline, CDR1 is LNHDA, CDR2 SQIVND (reference sequence). V was cut by 5 bases and J by 2 bases, with 11 bases left in between. CDR3 size: 14 residues. In DNA form, the CDR3 reads TGTGCCAGTAGTCCCCAGAGGAACACAGATACGCAGTATTTT. This codes for CASSPQRNTDTQYF.